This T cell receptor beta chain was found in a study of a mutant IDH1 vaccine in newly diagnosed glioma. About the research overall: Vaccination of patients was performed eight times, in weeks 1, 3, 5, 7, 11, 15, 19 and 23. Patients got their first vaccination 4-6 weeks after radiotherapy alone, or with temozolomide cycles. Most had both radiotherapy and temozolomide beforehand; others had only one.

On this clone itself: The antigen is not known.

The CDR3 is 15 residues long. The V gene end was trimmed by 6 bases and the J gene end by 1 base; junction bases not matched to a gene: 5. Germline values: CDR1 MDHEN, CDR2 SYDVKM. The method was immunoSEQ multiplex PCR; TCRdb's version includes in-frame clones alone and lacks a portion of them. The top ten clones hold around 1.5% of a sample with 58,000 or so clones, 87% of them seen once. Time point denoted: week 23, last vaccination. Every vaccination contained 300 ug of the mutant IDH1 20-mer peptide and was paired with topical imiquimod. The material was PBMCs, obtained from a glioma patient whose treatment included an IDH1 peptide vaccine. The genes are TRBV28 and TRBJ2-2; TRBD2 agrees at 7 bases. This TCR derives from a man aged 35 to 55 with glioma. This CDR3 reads CASSSGGVNTGELFF. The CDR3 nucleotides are TGTGCCAGCAGCTCGGGGGGTGTGAACACCGGGGAGCTGTTTTTT.